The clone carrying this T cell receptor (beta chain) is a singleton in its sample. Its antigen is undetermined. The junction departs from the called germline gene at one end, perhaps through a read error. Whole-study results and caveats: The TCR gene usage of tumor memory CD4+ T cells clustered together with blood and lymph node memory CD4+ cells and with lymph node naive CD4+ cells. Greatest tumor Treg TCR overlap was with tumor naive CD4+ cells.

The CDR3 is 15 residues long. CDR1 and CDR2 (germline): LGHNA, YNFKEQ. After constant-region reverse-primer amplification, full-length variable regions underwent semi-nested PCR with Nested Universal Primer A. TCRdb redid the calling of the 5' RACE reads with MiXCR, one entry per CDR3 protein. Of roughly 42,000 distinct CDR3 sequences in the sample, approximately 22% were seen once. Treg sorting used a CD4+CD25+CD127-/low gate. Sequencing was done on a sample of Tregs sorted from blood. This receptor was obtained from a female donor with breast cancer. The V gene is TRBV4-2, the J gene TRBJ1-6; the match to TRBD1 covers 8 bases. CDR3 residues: CASGQASGGNSPLHF. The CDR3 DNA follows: TGCGCCAGCGGCCAAGCCTCAGGGGGCAATTCACCCCTCCACTTT.